This T cell receptor beta chain was captured in a study of cytomegalovirus exposure and HLA in healthy donors. Study observations and caveats: In a later analysis, an Asian-associated ancestry cluster reportedly showed fewer N-insertions than the approximately 700-donor mean.

This CDR3 region has 13 residues. Germline V CDR1 and CDR2: MNHNY, SVGAGI (reference sequence). Deletions cut 2 bases from V and 7 bases from J, with 9 bases between. This clone has a handful of counts. Its antigen is as yet unknown. The PCR employed 60 Vbeta primers together with 13 Jbeta primers. Repertoires were generated with immunoSEQ multiplex PCR, while TCRdb's copy carries only in-frame clones and drops some. The table has under 140,000 clones, more than 70% seen once. This receptor was taken from an older woman in good health and CMV-seropositive. This chain connects TRBV6-6 to TRBJ1-5; D is perhaps TRBD1 (5 bases). The source material was PBMCs. For the CDR3, the DNA is TGTGCCAGCAGTTACCGGGGGGAGCAGCCCCAGCATTTT. Translation: CASSYRGEQPQHF.